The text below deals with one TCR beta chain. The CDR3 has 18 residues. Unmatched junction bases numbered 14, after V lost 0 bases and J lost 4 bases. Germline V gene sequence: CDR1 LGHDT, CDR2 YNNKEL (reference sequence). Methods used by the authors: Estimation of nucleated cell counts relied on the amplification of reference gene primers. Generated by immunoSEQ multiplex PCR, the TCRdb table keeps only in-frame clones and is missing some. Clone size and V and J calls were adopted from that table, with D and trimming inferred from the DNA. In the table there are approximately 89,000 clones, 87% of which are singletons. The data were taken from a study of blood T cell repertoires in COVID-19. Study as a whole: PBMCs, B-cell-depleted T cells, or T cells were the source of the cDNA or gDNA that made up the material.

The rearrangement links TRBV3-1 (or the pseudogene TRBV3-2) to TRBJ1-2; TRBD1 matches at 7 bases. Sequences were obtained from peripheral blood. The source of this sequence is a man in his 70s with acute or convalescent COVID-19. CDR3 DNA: TGTGCCAGCAGCCAAGATATGGGTGGGGCAGGGGGTATCTATGGCTACACCTTC. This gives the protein CASSQDMGGAGGIYGYTF.